This T cell receptor (beta chain) is from a study of T-cell reconstitution after alpha-beta-depleted transplantation in children. TCRbeta library construction was performed incorporating unique molecular identifiers. TCRdb re-called the PCR reads through MiXCR, storing one row per CDR3 protein. In the table there are around 680,000 distinct CDR3 sequences, roughly 17% of which are singletons. This clonotype was counted a few times. The CDR3 loop spans 15 amino acids. V was pared by 5 bases and J by 1 base, with 6 bases of the junction left unmatched. Germline assignment: CDR1 MNHNS and CDR2 SASEGT. This clonotype originated in a human donor who donated a stem cell graft to a child with acute myeloid leukemia. Sequenced material: PBMCs from the stem cell graft donor, taken from the stem cell graft. This chain uses TRBV6-1 with TRBJ2-7; 9 bases match TRBD1. CDR3 loop: CASSRGTGTSYEQYF. Here the CDR3 DNA reads TGTGCCAGCAGTAGAGGGACAGGGACTTCCTACGAGCAGTACTTC.